These 22 T cell receptor beta chains share one sample of origin, sequenced in a study of T cell changes during pregnancy in multiple sclerosis. Profiled with immunoSEQ multiplex PCR; TCRdb holds only in-frame clones, not every one. The sample records more than 80,000 clones, roughly 96% being singletons. Specimen: peripheral blood, collected in the second trimester of pregnancy. The receptors were gathered from a female donor with multiple sclerosis, enrolled in a pregnancy study.

This rearrangement joins TRBV19 to TRBJ2-7, with unresolved D. The CDR3 spans 14 residues. Trimming removed 3 bases from V and 2 bases from J, with 11 bases in between. Germline CDR1 LNHDA, CDR2 SQIVND (reference sequence). CDR3 DNA: TGTGCCAGTAGTATTTCAGGCATCACCTACGAGCAGTACTTC. Its protein product is CASSISGITYEQYF.

The gene calls are TRBV4-3 and TRBJ2-3; D is ambiguous. The V gene's germline CDR1 is LGHNA and CDR2 YSLEER. This CDR3 region has 15 residues. The ends were cut back, 0 bases at V and 2 bases at J, with 9 bases in the middle. In DNA, the CDR3 is TGCGCCAGCAGCCAAGAATCCTCCTACACAGATACGCAGTATTTT. Translation: CASSQESSYTDTQYF.

V usage is TRBV7-8 and J usage is TRBJ2-7, with D maybe TRBD2 (5 bases). The length of the CDR3 is 13 residues. CDR1 is SGHVS and CDR2 is FQNEAQ in the germline V gene. V lost 5 bases to trimming and J lost 6 bases, with 14 bases between them. CDR3 region: CASSTLEFGEQYF. CDR3 nucleotides: TGTGCCAGCAGCACACTAGAATTCGGCGAGCAGTACTTC.

This chain links TRBV19 with TRBJ1-5; the D is unclear. This CDR3 spans 14 amino acids. Germline V CDR1 and CDR2: LNHDA, SQIVND (reference sequence). Trimming removed 3 bases at V and 9 bases at J, with 15 bases between. CDR3 DNA sequence: TGTGCCAGTAGTATCGCGAGGGATAGGTCGCCCCAGCATTTT. Protein sequence: CASSIARDRSPQHF.

V and J are TRBV27 and TRBJ2-1; 10 nucleotides align to TRBD2. V lost 5 bases, J lost 6 bases, and 10 bases stayed unmatched. This CDR3 contains 16 residues. Germline assignment: CDR1 MNHEY and CDR2 SMNVEV (reference sequence). In DNA form, the CDR3 reads TGTGCCAGCAGTGGGGTTAAAGCGGGAGGGCGCAATGAGCAGTTCTTC. This translates into CASSGVKAGGRNEQFF.

J is TRBJ2-7 and V is TRBV19, with D possibly TRBD2 on 5 matching bases. This CDR3 region has 14 residues. Germline lookup yields CDR1 LNHDA and CDR2 SQIVND (reference sequence). V was cut by 1 base and J by 2 bases, with 9 bases left in between. Written as DNA, the CDR3 is TGTGCCAGTAGTATAGTTTCCGGGGCCTACGAGCAGTACTTC. Translated, it gives CASSIVSGAYEQYF.

The chain combines TRBV29-1 with TRBJ1-1; the match to TRBD1 covers 7 bases. V lost 8 bases and J lost 6; bases outside the gene matches: 9. Germline lookup yields CDR1 SQVTM and CDR2 ANQGSEA. CDR3 length: 12 residues. CDR3: CSTRQGGPEAFF. The CDR3 DNA sequence: TGCAGCACCCGACAGGGTGGGCCTGAAGCTTTCTTT.

The genes are TRBV19 and TRBJ2-1, with 10 bases aligning to TRBD2. J lost 3 bases, V lost 3 bases, and 2 bases had no gene match. Germline V CDR1 and CDR2: LNHDA, SQIVND (reference sequence). The CDR3 is 15 amino acids. This chain's CDR3 is CASSMGTSVYNEQFF. The DNA for the CDR3 is TGTGCCAGTAGTATGGGGACTAGCGTCTACAATGAGCAGTTCTTC.

This clone was recorded only once. The gene calls are TRBV7-8 and TRBJ1-4, with unresolved D. V was clipped by 5 bases and J by 1 base, with 8 bases between them. Germline CDR1 SGHVS, CDR2 FQNEAQ. The CDR3 has 14 amino acids. The CDR3 here is CASSETVTNEKLFF. The CDR3 nucleotides are TGTGCCAGCAGCGAAACAGTAACTAATGAAAAACTGTTTTTT.

The chain joins TRBV7-9 to TRBJ1-1; D gene uncertain. The CDR3 length is 11 residues. Trimming cost V 2 bases and J 11 bases, with 9 bases left between them. Germline loops: CDR1 SEHNR, CDR2 FQNEAQ (reference sequence). The CDR3: CASSLYGEAFF. DNA of the CDR3: TGTGCCAGCAGCTTATACGGGGAGGCTTTCTTT.

The chain carries TRBV27 and TRBJ2-3; 7 bases map to TRBD1. Germline V CDR1 and CDR2: MNHEY, SMNVEV (reference sequence). V lost 7 bases, J lost 2 bases, and 21 bases stayed unmatched. The CDR3 is 19 residues long. The CDR3 loop is CASTSGPPPTGIITDTQYF. CDR3 DNA sequence: TGTGCCAGCACCTCAGGGCCCCCCCCGACAGGGATTATCACAGATACGCAGTATTTT.

This clone appeared a single time. The rearrangement links TRBV7-3 to TRBJ2-2; 10 bases line up with TRBD2. Germline V gene sequence: CDR1 SGHTA, CDR2 FQGTGA. This CDR3 has 16 amino acids. The ends lost 4 bases at V and 5 bases at J; junction bases unmatched: 7. The CDR3 DNA follows: TGTGCCAGCAGCTACCTAGCGGGAGTTGATACCGGGGAGCTGTTTTTT. As protein: CASSYLAGVDTGELFF.

The chain links TRBV6-5 to TRBJ2-4; D gene ambiguous. This CDR3 is built from 14 residues. V lost 5 bases, J lost 1 base, and 9 bases lay in between. In germline, CDR1 is MNHEY, CDR2 SVGAGI. As DNA, the CDR3 is TGTGCCAGCAGTCGCACACAGGCCAAAAACATTCAGTACTTC. The encoded protein is CASSRTQAKNIQYF.

The chain carries TRBV4-1 and TRBJ2-5; D call uncertain. The CDR3 length is 14 residues. V was clipped by 0 bases and J by 7 bases, with 12 bases between them. Germline CDR1 and CDR2: MGHRA and YSYEKL. CDR3 in amino acids: CASSQDIRRGTQYF. DNA of the CDR3: TGCGCCAGCAGCCAAGATATCCGTCGCGGGACCCAGTACTTC.

This sequence joins TRBV11-2 and TRBJ2-7; 7 nucleotides line up with TRBD1. Trimming removed 4 bases from V and 3 bases from J; junction bases left unmatched: 3. This CDR3 has 13 amino acids. Germline values: CDR1 SGHAT, CDR2 FQNNGV. The CDR3 DNA reads as TGTGCCAGCAGCTCGGGACAGCTCTACGAGCAGTACTTC. Encoded protein: CASSSGQLYEQYF. Based on the CDR3 plus reference TRBV11-2 and TRBJ2-7, the full variable domain is EAGVAQSPRYKIIEKRQSVAFWCNPISGHATLYWYQQILGQGPKLLIQFQNNGVVDDSQLPKDRFSAERLKGVDSTLKIQPAKLEDSAVYLCASSSGQLYEQYFGPGTRLTVT.

The gene calls are TRBV5-1 and TRBJ2-7, with a tentative D call TRBD1 (5 bases). The CDR3 has 14 amino acids. Germline-derived CDR1 and CDR2 are SGHRS and YFSETQ. Trimming shortened V by 0 bases and J by 2 bases, and 9 bases separated the two germline ends. The CDR3: CASSLEDTTYEQYF. CDR3 sequence (DNA): TGCGCCAGCAGCTTGGAGGACACAACCTACGAGCAGTACTTC.

The chain is built from TRBV12-5 and TRBJ1-1; D is possibly TRBD1 (6 bases). The germline CDR1 and CDR2 sequences are LGHNT and FRNRAP. The CDR3 runs 14 residues. Between the trimmed V and J ends, which lost 2 bases and 5 bases, there was a span of 12 bases. As DNA, the CDR3 is TGTGCTAGTGGTTTGTCAATCGACAGGACTGAAGCTTTCTTT. Its translation: CASGLSIDRTEAFF.

The CDR3 here is CAISGRSYTGELFF. Written as DNA, the CDR3 is TGTGCCATTAGCGGGAGATCGTACACCGGGGAGCTGTTTTTT. The chain uses TRBV2 and TRBJ2-2, with TRBD2 matching over 9 bases. The CDR3 consists of 14 residues. CDR1 SNHLY and CDR2 FYNNEI come from the germline V gene. The trim removed 10 bases at V and 3 bases at J, leaving 6 bases unmatched.

The J gene is TRBJ2-5, the V gene TRBV25-1; the match to TRBD1 covers 8 bases. V trimming: 3 bases; J trimming: 5 bases; junction bases outside the gene matches: 8. This CDR3 has 15 residues. Per the germline V gene, CDR1 is MGHDK and CDR2 is SYGVNS. CDR3 region: CASSDPTGVGETQYF. As DNA, the CDR3 is TGTGCCAGCAGTGACCCGACAGGGGTAGGCGAGACCCAGTACTTC.

This chain joins TRBV5-1 and TRBJ2-1; 8 bases are shared with TRBD2. CDR1 and CDR2 from the germline V gene are SGHRS and YFSETQ. This CDR3 comprises 19 residues. The V gene end was trimmed by 10 bases and the J gene end by 6 bases; junction bases not matched to a gene: 27. Here the CDR3 reads CASNPFPGRAGSKSNEQFF. DNA for the CDR3: TGCGCCTCCAACCCCTTCCCCGGGAGGGCCGGTTCAAAGTCCAATGAGCAGTTCTTC.

Only one count was recorded for this clone. CDR3 sequence: CASSPVYRGPQETQYF. DNA of the CDR3: TGCGCCAGCAGCCCTGTCTACAGGGGACCTCAAGAGACCCAGTACTTC. The chain recombines TRBV5-1 with TRBJ2-5, with 7 bases fitting TRBD1. CDR3 length: 16 amino acids. In germline, CDR1 is SGHRS, CDR2 YFSETQ. Losses at the gene ends were 4 bases for V and 2 bases for J; bases not matched to a gene: 11.

This sequence joins TRBV7-9 and TRBJ1-4, with 8 positions matching TRBD1. The CDR3 is 15 amino acids. Germline CDR1 is SEHNR and CDR2 is FQNEAQ (reference sequence). The junction had 8 bases not matched to a gene; V was cut back by 6 bases and J by 5 bases. CDR3 sequence: CASSSTGQANEKLFF. CDR3 DNA: TGTGCCAGCAGTTCAACGGGACAGGCGAATGAAAAACTGTTTTTT.